Listed here are 16 T cell receptor beta chains from one sample, sequenced in a study of cytomegalovirus exposure and HLA in healthy donors. Researchers ran the PCR with 60 Vbeta and 13 Jbeta primers. Assay: immunoSEQ multiplex PCR; the TCRdb copy retains only in-frame clones and omits some. The sample consists of under 50,000 clones, about 66% of them appearing once. Specimen: PBMCs. Every receptor here comes from a man aged 45-60 years in good health and CMV-seropositive.

This clone appeared once. The genes are TRBV2 and TRBJ1-5; D might be TRBD1 (5 bases). The V gene lost 6 bases and the J gene lost 6 bases, with 15 bases spanning the gap. Germline V lookup: CDR1 SNHLY, CDR2 FYNNEI. This CDR3 has 14 amino acids. Written as DNA, the CDR3 is TGTGCCAGCAGCGATAGGAGGGGTATTCAGCCCCAGCATTTT. This translates into CASSDRRGIQPQHF.

For the CDR3, the DNA is TGTGCCAGCAGCCAAGATTTGGAGACAGGGAGCTCACCCCTCCACTTT. Encoded protein: CASSQDLETGSSPLHF. The gene calls are TRBV4-2 and TRBJ1-6; 7 bases are a match to TRBD1. The CDR3 covers 16 residues. Losses at the gene ends were 0 bases for V and 10 bases for J; bases not matched to a gene: 9. CDR1 LGHNA and CDR2 YNFKEQ come from the germline V gene.

The rearrangement uses TRBV19 and TRBJ1-4; the match to TRBD1 covers 8 bases. Germline values: CDR1 LNHDA, CDR2 SQIVND (reference sequence). CDR3 length equals 19 residues. V was clipped by 5 bases and J by 7 bases; unmatched bases: 21. CDR3 bases: TGTGCCAGTAGTGTCACAGGGGGACCCCTCCGGTGGGACGGTGAAAAACTGTTTTTT. Encoded protein: CASSVTGGPLRWDGEKLFF. The full variable domain, rest sourced from reference TRBV19 and TRBJ1-4, is DGGITQSPKYLFRKEGQNVTLSCEQNLNHDAMYWYRQDPGQGLRLIYYSQIVNDFQKGDIAEGYSVSREKKESFPLTVTSAQKNPTAFYLCASSVTGGPLRWDGEKLFFGSGTQLSVL.

The gene calls are TRBV30 and TRBJ1-2; TRBD1 aligns across 11 bases. CDR1 is GTSNPN and CDR2 is SVGIG in the germline V gene (reference sequence). V was clipped by 7 bases and J by 4 bases; unmatched bases: 14. This CDR3 region has 16 residues. The chain's CDR3 is CAYAGTGGDGLYGYTF. The CDR3 DNA sequence: TGTGCCTATGCGGGGACAGGGGGGGACGGTCTCTATGGCTACACCTTC. The variable domain in full, completed from reference TRBV30 and TRBJ1-2, reads SQTIHQWPATLVQPVGSPLSLECTVEGTSNPNLYWYRQAAGRGLQLLFYSVGIGQISSEVPQNLSASRPQDRQFILSSKKLLLSDSGFYLCAYAGTGGDGLYGYTFGSGTRLTVV.

The V call is TRBV6-5, the J call TRBJ1-4; D is unresolved. The CDR3 contains 12 residues. The germline CDR1 and CDR2 sequences are MNHEY and SVGAGI. V was cut by 7 bases and J by 7 bases, with 10 bases left in between. CDR3 in amino acids: CASKAGGEKLFF. CDR3 nucleotides: TGTGCCAGCAAGGCTGGCGGTGAAAAACTGTTTTTT.

This clone was observed a few times. The chain recombines TRBV25-1 with TRBJ2-4, with TRBD1 matching over 7 bases. V lost 1 base to trimming and J lost 13 bases; unmatched junction nucleotides: 1. The CDR3 sequence is 11 residues long. Germline values: CDR1 MGHDK, CDR2 SYGVNS. For the CDR3, the DNA is TGTGCCAGCAGTGAATTGGACAGGCAGTACTTC. It translates to CASSELDRQYF.

The chain has TRBV6-5 and TRBJ2-3, with 8 bases lining up with TRBD2. CDR1 MNHEY and CDR2 SVGAGI come from the germline V gene. After removal of 5 bases from V and 4 bases from J, the junction contained 5 bases not matched to a gene. This CDR3 region has 14 residues. The chain's CDR3 is CASSQTSVSDTQYF. As DNA, the CDR3 is TGTGCCAGCAGTCAGACTAGCGTTTCAGATACGCAGTATTTT.

The CDR3 is CASSPPAPRDTQYF. The CDR3 DNA reads as TGTGCCAGCTCACCACCTGCCCCGAGGGATACGCAGTATTTT. The V gene is TRBV18, the J gene TRBJ2-3, with no clear D. Per the germline V gene, CDR1 is KGHSH and CDR2 is LQKENI. V lost 0 bases and J lost 6, with 10 bases in between. The CDR3 is 14 residues long.

The V and J genes are TRBV5-8 and TRBJ2-7; the D gene is possibly TRBD2 (6 bases). Germline-derived CDR1 and CDR2 are SGHTS and YDEGEE. The CDR3 covers 17 residues. V dropped 4 bases and J dropped 0 bases, with 20 bases sitting between them. This chain's CDR3 is CASSRNPGGLSSYEQYF. The CDR3 nucleotides read TGTGCCAGCAGCAGGAACCCTGGAGGGTTGAGCTCCTACGAGCAGTACTTC.

This clone has a handful of counts. The J gene is TRBJ1-2, the V gene TRBV7-2, with D maybe TRBD1 (5 bases). Per germline, CDR1 SGHTA and CDR2 FQGNSA. This CDR3 contains 15 residues. V dropped 5 bases and J dropped 3 bases, with 16 bases sitting between them. CDR3 coding DNA: TGTGCCAGCAGCCCTGCGGGGCGGACGCACTATGGCTACACCTTC. Protein sequence: CASSPAGRTHYGYTF.

The chain combines TRBV19 with TRBJ2-5; D might be TRBD2 (7 bases). Germline V CDR1 and CDR2: LNHDA, SQIVND (reference sequence). V lost 10 bases, J lost 5 bases, and 20 bases lay in between. The CDR3 has 14 residues. The CDR3 coding sequence is TGTGCCACCTCGGGGGGCTCAGTATCCGAGACCCAGTACTTC. This codes for CATSGGSVSETQYF.

The chain uses TRBV5-6 and TRBJ2-1; 12 bases fit TRBD2. J lost 7 bases, V lost 3 bases, and 8 bases had no gene match. The V gene's germline CDR1 is SGHDT and CDR2 YYEEEE. The CDR3 loop spans 16 amino acids. CDR3 DNA: TGTGCCAGCAGCTACTCCGGGACTAGCGGGTTGAATGAGCAGTTCTTC. Residues: CASSYSGTSGLNEQFF.

This rearrangement joins TRBV4-2 to TRBJ1-5; the D gene is possibly TRBD1 (6 bases). CDR1 LGHNA and CDR2 YNFKEQ come from the germline V gene. V lost 0 bases and J lost 4, with 10 bases in between. The CDR3 totals 15 residues. In DNA form, the CDR3 reads TGTGCCAGCAGCCAAGACAGGGGCAGGAATCAGCCCCAGCATTTT. Translated, it gives CASSQDRGRNQPQHF.

This chain links TRBV7-6 with TRBJ1-2; a possible D gene is TRBD1 (5 bases). Between the trimmed V and J ends, which lost 0 bases and 8 bases, there was a span of 13 bases. The V gene's germline CDR1 is SGHVS and CDR2 FNYEAQ. The CDR3 length is 14 residues. CDR3 bases: TGTGCCAGCAGCTTAGCGCGGGGGTCTGGGGGCTACACCTTC. Protein product: CASSLARGSGGYTF.

This clone was observed a few times. The chain employs TRBV9 and TRBJ2-2, with D possibly TRBD1 on 6 matching bases. The germline V gene has CDR1 SGDLS and CDR2 YYNGEE. With 3 bases removed from V and 6 bases from J, the gap between germline ends came to 9 bases. This CDR3 has 13 residues. In nucleotides, the CDR3 is TGTGCCAGCAGCGCCGGACAGTCCGGGGAGCTGTTTTTT. Its protein product is CASSAGQSGELFF.

The chain carries TRBV30 and TRBJ1-3; D remains unclear. Trimming shortened V by 3 bases and J by 0 bases, and 6 bases separated the two germline ends. This CDR3 has 13 residues. Germline loops: CDR1 GTSNPN, CDR2 SVGIG (reference sequence). As DNA, the CDR3 is TGTGCCTGGAGCATGTTCTCTGGAAACACCATATATTTT. Its translation is CAWSMFSGNTIYF.